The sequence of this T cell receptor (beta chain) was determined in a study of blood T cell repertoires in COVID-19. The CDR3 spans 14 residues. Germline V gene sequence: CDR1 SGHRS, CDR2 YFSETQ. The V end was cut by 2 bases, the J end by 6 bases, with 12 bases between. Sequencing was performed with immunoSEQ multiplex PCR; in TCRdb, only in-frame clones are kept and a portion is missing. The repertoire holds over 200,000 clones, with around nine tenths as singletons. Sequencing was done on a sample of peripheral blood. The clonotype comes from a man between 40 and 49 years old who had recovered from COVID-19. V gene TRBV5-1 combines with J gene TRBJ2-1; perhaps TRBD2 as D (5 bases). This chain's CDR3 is CASSFSLALNEQFF. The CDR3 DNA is TGCGCCAGCAGCTTTAGCCTAGCCCTCAATGAGCAGTTCTTC.